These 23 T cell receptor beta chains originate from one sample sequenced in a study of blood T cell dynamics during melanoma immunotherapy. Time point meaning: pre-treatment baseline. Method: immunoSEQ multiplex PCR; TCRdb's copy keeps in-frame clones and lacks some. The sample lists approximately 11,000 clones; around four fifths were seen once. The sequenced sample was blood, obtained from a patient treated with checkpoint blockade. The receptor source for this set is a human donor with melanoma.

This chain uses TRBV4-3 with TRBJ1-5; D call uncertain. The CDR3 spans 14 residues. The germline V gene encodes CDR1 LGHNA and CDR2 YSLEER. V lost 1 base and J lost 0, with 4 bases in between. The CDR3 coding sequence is TGCGCCAGCAGCCAAGGTCATAGCAATCAGCCCCAGCATTTT. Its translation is CASSQGHSNQPQHF.

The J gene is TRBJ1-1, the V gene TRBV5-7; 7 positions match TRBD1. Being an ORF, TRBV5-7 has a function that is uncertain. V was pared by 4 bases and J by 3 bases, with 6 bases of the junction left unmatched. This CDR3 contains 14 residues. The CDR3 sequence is CASSIGQAYTEAFF. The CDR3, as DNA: TGTGCCAGCAGCATAGGACAGGCCTACACTGAAGCTTTCTTT.

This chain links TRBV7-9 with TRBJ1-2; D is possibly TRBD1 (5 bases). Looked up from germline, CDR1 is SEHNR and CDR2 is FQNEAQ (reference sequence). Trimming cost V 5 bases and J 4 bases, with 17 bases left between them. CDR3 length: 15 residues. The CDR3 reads CASSLPGRASYGYTF. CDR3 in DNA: TGTGCCAGCAGCCTCCCAGGGAGGGCAAGCTATGGCTACACCTTC. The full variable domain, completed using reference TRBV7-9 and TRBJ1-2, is DTGVSQNPRHKITKRGQNVTFRCDPISEHNRLYWYRQTLGQGPEFLTYFQNEAQLEKSRLLSDRFSAERPKGSFSTLEIQRTEQGDSAMYLCASSLPGRASYGYTFGSGTRLTVV.

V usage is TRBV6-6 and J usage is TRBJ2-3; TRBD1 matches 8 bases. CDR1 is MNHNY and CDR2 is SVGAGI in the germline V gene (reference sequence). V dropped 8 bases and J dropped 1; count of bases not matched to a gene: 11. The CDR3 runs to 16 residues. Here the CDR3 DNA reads TGTGCCAGCTGGGAGAAACCGGGACAGGGCACAGATACGCAGTATTTT. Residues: CASWEKPGQGTDTQYF.

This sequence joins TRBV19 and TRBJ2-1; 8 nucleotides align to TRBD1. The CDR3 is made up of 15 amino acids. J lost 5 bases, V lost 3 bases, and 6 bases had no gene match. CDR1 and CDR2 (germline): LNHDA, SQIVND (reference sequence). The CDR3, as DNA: TGTGCCAGTAGTATTCCAGGGGGCAGGGACAATGAGCAGTTCTTC. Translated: CASSIPGGRDNEQFF. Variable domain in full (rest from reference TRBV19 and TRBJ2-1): DGGITQSPKYLFRKEGQNVTLSCEQNLNHDAMYWYRQDPGQGLRLIYYSQIVNDFQKGDIAEGYSVSREKKESFPLTVTSAQKNPTAFYLCASSIPGGRDNEQFFGPGTRLTVL.

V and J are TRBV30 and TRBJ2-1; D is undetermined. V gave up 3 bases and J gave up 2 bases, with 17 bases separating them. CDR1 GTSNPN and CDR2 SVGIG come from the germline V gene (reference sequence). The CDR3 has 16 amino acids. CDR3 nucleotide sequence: TGTGCCTGGAGGGCCTCTGGGCGCGGAGCCTACAATGAGCAGTTCTTC. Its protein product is CAWRASGRGAYNEQFF.

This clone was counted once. The CDR3 coding sequence is TGTGCCAGCAGCTTGGCCGCTAGGACAGAAGAGACCCAGTACTTC. Translated: CASSLAARTEETQYF. The rearrangement links TRBV7-6 to TRBJ2-5; perhaps TRBD1 as D (6 bases). V lost 3 bases, J lost 3 bases, and 14 bases lay in between. Germline V gene lookup returns CDR1 SGHVS and CDR2 FNYEAQ. CDR3 length equals 15 residues.

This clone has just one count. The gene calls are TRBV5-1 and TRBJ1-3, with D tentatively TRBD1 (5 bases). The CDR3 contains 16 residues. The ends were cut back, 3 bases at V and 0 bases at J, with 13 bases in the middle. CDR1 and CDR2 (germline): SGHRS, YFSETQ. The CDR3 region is CASSSQGLNSGNTIYF. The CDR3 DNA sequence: TGCGCCAGCAGCTCGCAGGGTCTCAACTCTGGAAACACCATATATTTT. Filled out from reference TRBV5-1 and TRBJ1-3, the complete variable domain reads KAGVTQTPRYLIKTRGQQVTLSCSPISGHRSVSWYQQTPGQGLQFLFEYFSETQRNKGNFPGRFSGRQFSNSRSEMNVSTLELGDSALYLCASSSQGLNSGNTIYFGEGSWLTVV.

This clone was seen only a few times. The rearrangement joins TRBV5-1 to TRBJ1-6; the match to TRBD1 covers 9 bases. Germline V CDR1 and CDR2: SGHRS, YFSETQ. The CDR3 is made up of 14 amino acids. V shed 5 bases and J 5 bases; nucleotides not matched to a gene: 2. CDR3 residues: CASSRTGDNSPLHF. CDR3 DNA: TGCGCCAGCAGTCGGACAGGGGATAATTCACCCCTCCACTTT. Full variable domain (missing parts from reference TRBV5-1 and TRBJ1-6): KAGVTQTPRYLIKTRGQQVTLSCSPISGHRSVSWYQQTPGQGLQFLFEYFSETQRNKGNFPGRFSGRQFSNSRSEMNVSTLELGDSALYLCASSRTGDNSPLHFGNGTRLTVT.

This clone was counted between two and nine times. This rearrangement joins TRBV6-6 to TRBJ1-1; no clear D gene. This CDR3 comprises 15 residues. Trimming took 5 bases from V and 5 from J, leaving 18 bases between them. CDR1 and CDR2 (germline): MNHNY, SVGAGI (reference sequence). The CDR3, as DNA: TGTGCCAGCAGTCCGCTTAAGGACTTGACGACTGAAGCTTTCTTT. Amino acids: CASSPLKDLTTEAFF.

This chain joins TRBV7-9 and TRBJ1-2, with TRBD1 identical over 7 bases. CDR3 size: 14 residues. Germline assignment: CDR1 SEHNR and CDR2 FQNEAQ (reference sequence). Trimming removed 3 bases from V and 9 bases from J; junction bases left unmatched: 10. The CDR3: CASSFDREVPSYTF. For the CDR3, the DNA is TGTGCCAGCAGCTTCGACAGGGAGGTTCCGAGCTACACCTTC.

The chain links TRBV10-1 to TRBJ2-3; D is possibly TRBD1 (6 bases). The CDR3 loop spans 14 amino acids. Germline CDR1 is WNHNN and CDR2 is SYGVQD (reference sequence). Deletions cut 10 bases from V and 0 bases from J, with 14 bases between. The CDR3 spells CATSDSFSTDTQYF. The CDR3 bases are TGCGCCACCTCGGACAGCTTCAGCACAGATACGCAGTATTTT.

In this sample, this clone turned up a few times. CDR3 in amino acids: CASRPQGQGSPLHF. DNA for the CDR3: TGTGCCAGCAGGCCTCAGGGTCAGGGATCACCCCTCCACTTT. The V gene is TRBV11-2, the J gene TRBJ1-6; a weak D match, TRBD1 (5 bases). V lost 6 bases, J lost 10 bases, and 16 bases lay in between. Germline lookup yields CDR1 SGHAT and CDR2 FQNNGV. CDR3 length: 14 residues.

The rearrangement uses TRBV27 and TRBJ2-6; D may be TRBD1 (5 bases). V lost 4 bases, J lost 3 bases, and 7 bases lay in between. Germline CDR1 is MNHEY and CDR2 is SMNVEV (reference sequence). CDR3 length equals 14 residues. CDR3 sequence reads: CASSSTGGANVLTF. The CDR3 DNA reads TGTGCCAGCAGTTCAACAGGTGGGGCCAACGTCCTGACTTTC.

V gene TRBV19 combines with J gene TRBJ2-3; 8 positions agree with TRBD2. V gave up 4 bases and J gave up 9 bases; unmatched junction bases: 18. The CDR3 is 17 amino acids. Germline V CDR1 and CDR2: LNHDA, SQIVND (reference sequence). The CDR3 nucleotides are TGTGCCAGTAGTACAACGCCGGGCCTAGCGGGCGGGGGGACGCAGTATTTT. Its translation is CASSTTPGLAGGGTQYF. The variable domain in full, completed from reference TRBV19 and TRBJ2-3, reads DGGITQSPKYLFRKEGQNVTLSCEQNLNHDAMYWYRQDPGQGLRLIYYSQIVNDFQKGDIAEGYSVSREKKESFPLTVTSAQKNPTAFYLCASSTTPGLAGGGTQYFGPGTRLTVL.

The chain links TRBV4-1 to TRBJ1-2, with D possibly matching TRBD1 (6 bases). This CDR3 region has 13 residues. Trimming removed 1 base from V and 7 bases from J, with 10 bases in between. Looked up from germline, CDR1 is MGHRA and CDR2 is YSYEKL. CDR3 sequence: CASSQAGAIGYTF. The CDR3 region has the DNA TGCGCCAGCAGCCAAGCGGGGGCGATTGGCTACACCTTC.

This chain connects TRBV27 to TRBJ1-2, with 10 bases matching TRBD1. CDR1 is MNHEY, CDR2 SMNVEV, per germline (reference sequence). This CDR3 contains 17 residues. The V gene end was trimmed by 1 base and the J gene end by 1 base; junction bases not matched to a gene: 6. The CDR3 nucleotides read TGTGCCAGCAGTTTATTTGGGACAGGGGCAAATAACTATGGCTACACCTTC. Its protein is CASSLFGTGANNYGYTF.

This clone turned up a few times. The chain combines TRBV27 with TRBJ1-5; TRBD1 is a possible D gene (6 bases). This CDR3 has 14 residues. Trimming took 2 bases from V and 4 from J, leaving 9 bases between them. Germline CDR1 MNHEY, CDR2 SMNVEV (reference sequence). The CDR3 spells CASSLRTANQPQHF. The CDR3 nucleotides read TGTGCCAGCAGTTTAAGGACAGCAAATCAGCCCCAGCATTTT.

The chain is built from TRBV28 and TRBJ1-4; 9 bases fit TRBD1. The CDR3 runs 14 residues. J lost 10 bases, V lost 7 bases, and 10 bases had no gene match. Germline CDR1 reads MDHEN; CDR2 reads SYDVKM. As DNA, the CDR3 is TGTGCCAGCATTCTGACAGGGGGGTTTGGAAAACTGTTTTTT. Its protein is CASILTGGFGKLFF.

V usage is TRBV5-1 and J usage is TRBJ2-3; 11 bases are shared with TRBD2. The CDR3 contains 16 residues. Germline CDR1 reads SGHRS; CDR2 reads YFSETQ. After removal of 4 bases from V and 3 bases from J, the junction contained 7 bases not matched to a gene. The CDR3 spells CASSARLAGLTDTQYF. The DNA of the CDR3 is TGCGCCAGCAGCGCCAGACTAGCGGGGCTGACAGATACGCAGTATTTT.

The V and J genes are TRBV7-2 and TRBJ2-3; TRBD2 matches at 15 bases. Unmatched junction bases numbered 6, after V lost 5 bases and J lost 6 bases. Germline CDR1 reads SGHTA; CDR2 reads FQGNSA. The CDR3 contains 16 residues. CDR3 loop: CASSKMGTSGRDTQYF. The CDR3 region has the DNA TGTGCCAGCAGCAAGATGGGGACTAGCGGGAGGGATACGCAGTATTTT.

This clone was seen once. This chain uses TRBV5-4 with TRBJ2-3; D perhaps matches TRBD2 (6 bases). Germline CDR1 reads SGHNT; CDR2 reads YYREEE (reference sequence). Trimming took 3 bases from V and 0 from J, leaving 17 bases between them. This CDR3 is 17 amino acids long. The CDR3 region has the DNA TGTGCCAGCAGCTCCGCCCGAGGTGCGGGAAGCACAGATACGCAGTATTTT. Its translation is CASSSARGAGSTDTQYF.

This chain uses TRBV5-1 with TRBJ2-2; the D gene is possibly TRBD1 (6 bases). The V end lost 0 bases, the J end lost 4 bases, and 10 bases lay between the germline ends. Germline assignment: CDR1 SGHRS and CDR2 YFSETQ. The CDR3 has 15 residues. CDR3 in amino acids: CASSLGTVITGELFF. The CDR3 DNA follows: TGCGCCAGCAGCTTGGGGACAGTTATCACCGGGGAGCTGTTTTTT.